What follows are 31 T cell receptor beta chains derived from one specimen sequenced in a study of blood T cell repertoires in COVID-19. Method: immunoSEQ multiplex PCR; TCRdb's copy keeps in-frame clones and lacks some. The data show roughly 30,000 clones, 70% to 90% seen once. Material for sequencing was peripheral blood. The receptors derive from a human donor in a cohort sampled during active COVID-19.

The chain combines TRBV7-2 with TRBJ1-2; TRBD1 aligns across 9 bases. The V and J ends lost 5 bases and 5 bases, in that order; junction bases with no gene match: 12. The CDR3 has 16 residues. Germline CDR1 and CDR2: SGHTA and FQGNSA. As DNA, the CDR3 is TGTGCCAGCAGCCTGCACCACTCGGGACAGGGTTATGGCTACACCTTC. Encoded protein: CASSLHHSGQGYGYTF. Based on the CDR3 plus reference TRBV7-2 and TRBJ1-2, the full variable domain is GAGVSQSPSNKVTEKGKDVELRCDPISGHTALYWYRQSLGQGLEFLIYFQGNSAPDKSGLPSDRFSAERTGGSVSTLTIQRTQQEDSAVYLCASSLHHSGQGYGYTFGSGTRLTVV.

The chain has TRBV7-2 and TRBJ1-6, with D perhaps matching TRBD1 (6 bases). V was cut by 5 bases and J by 9 bases, with 17 bases left in between. The CDR3 is 15 residues long. The germline CDR1 and CDR2 sequences are SGHTA and FQGNSA. The CDR3: CASSPDDRFSSPLHF. DNA of the CDR3: TGTGCCAGCAGCCCCGACGACAGGTTCTCTTCACCCCTCCACTTT.

The chain is built from TRBV6-5 and TRBJ2-1, with 10 nucleotides matching TRBD1. The germline gives CDR1 MNHEY, CDR2 SVGAGI. This CDR3 region has 15 residues. Trimming took 10 bases from V and 7 from J; bases not matched to a gene: 13. The CDR3 is CATQTSGQGYNEQFF. CDR3 nucleotide sequence: TGTGCCACCCAAACCTCGGGACAGGGGTATAATGAGCAGTTCTTC.

J is TRBJ2-5 and V is TRBV18, with a weak D call TRBD1 (5 bases). The CDR3 runs 15 residues. Germline lookup yields CDR1 KGHSH and CDR2 LQKENI. Trimming removed 0 bases at V and 1 base at J, with 9 bases between. The CDR3, as DNA: TGTGCCAGCTCACCACCTAGTCAGGGCCAAGAGACCCAGTACTTC. Translated, it gives CASSPPSQGQETQYF.

The chain has TRBV2 and TRBJ2-2; tentatively, D is TRBD1 (6 bases). The CDR3 is 15 amino acids. With 6 bases removed from V and 4 bases from J, the gap between germline ends came to 15 bases. Germline V gene data show CDR1 as SNHLY and CDR2 as FYNNEI. The CDR3 sequence is CASSANGQSTGELFF. DNA for the CDR3: TGTGCCAGCAGCGCTAACGGACAGAGCACCGGGGAGCTGTTTTTT.

The chain employs TRBV5-1 and TRBJ1-3, with TRBD1 identical over 8 bases. CDR1 SGHRS and CDR2 YFSETQ come from the germline V gene. J lost 0 bases, V lost 0 bases, and 5 bases had no gene match. The CDR3 spans 17 residues. The CDR3 spells CASSLAPDRVSGNTIYF. CDR3 DNA sequence: TGCGCCAGCAGCTTGGCACCGGACAGGGTCTCTGGAAACACCATATATTTT.

The J gene is TRBJ2-7, the V gene TRBV3-1 (or the pseudogene TRBV3-2), with D maybe TRBD1 (8 bases). CDR1 LGHDT and CDR2 YNNKEL come from the germline V gene (reference sequence). Between the trimmed V and J ends, which lost 5 bases and 9 bases, there was a span of 14 bases. The CDR3 spans 12 residues. CDR3 residues: CASSGGGTGQYF. The CDR3 DNA sequence: TGTGCCAGCAGCGGGGGAGGGACAGGGCAGTACTTC.

The chain has TRBV3-1 (or the pseudogene TRBV3-2) and TRBJ1-6, with D unresolved. Trimming pared 8 bases from V and 7 bases from J, leaving 9 bases between. The CDR3 consists of 12 residues. Germline CDR1 reads LGHDT; CDR2 reads YNNKEL (reference sequence). The CDR3: CASGTDNSPLHF. The CDR3 nucleotides read TGTGCCAGCGGTACAGACAATTCACCCCTCCACTTT.

V gene TRBV7-2 combines with J gene TRBJ1-1, with a weak D call TRBD1 (5 bases). CDR3 length equals 16 residues. CDR1 is SGHTA and CDR2 is FQGNSA in the germline V gene. The V end lost 5 bases, the J end lost 4 bases, and 20 bases lay between the germline ends. CDR3 DNA sequence: TGTGCCAGCAGCCCCGACTGGGGCTCGGTGGTCACTGAAGCTTTCTTT. It encodes CASSPDWGSVVTEAFF. Filled out from reference TRBV7-2 and TRBJ1-1, the complete variable domain reads GAGVSQSPSNKVTEKGKDVELRCDPISGHTALYWYRQSLGQGLEFLIYFQGNSAPDKSGLPSDRFSAERTGGSVSTLTIQRTQQEDSAVYLCASSPDWGSVVTEAFFGQGTRLTVV.

The chain uses TRBV7-9 and TRBJ2-7, with 7 bases matching TRBD1. The CDR3 totals 13 residues. Trimming at V came to 5 bases and at J to 6 bases, leaving 7 bases not matched to a gene. CDR1 SEHNR and CDR2 FQNEAQ come from the germline V gene (reference sequence). CDR3 coding DNA: TGTGCCAGCAGCGCCAGATACAGGGGCGAGCAGTACTTC. Its protein product is CASSARYRGEQYF.

The gene calls are TRBV2 and TRBJ1-1; TRBD1 agrees at 8 bases. Looked up from germline, CDR1 is SNHLY and CDR2 is FYNNEI. V lost 6 bases to trimming and J lost 4 bases; unmatched junction nucleotides: 4. This CDR3 contains 13 residues. The CDR3 spells CASSQGAGTEAFF. The CDR3 nucleotides read TGTGCCAGCAGCCAGGGGGCAGGCACTGAAGCTTTCTTT.

The chain employs TRBV5-1 and TRBJ2-4, with TRBD1 identical over 9 bases. Germline CDR1 SGHRS, CDR2 YFSETQ. The CDR3 covers 14 residues. V was clipped by 2 bases and J by 6 bases; unmatched bases: 3. CDR3 nucleotide sequence: TGCGCCAGCAGCTTACAGGGGGCTTTAAACATTCAGTACTTC. The encoded protein is CASSLQGALNIQYF.

The chain couples TRBV3-1 (or the pseudogene TRBV3-2) to TRBJ2-3; D is possibly TRBD2 (7 bases). Trimming cost V 6 bases and J 1 base, with 11 bases left between them. Germline CDR1 and CDR2: LGHDT and YNNKEL (reference sequence). The CDR3 is 14 amino acids. The CDR3 DNA reads as TGTGCCAGCAGACCCGGGGGGCGCACAGATACGCAGTATTTT. It specifies CASRPGGRTDTQYF.

The gene calls are TRBV24-1 and TRBJ2-5; 13 nucleotides align to TRBD2. The CDR3 covers 21 residues. J lost 5 bases, V lost 0 bases, and 17 bases had no gene match. Germline V gives CDR1 KGHDR, CDR2 SFDVKD. The CDR3 here is CATSDLHNGTSGTLVRETQYF. In DNA form, the CDR3 reads TGTGCCACCAGTGATTTGCATAACGGGACTAGCGGGACGTTGGTGCGGGAGACCCAGTACTTC.

This chain links TRBV5-1 with TRBJ2-3, with D tentatively TRBD2 (5 bases). This CDR3 has 14 residues. Trimming pared 4 bases from V and 9 bases from J, leaving 18 bases between. Germline CDR1 is SGHRS and CDR2 is YFSETQ. The CDR3 region is CASSRTPPFDTQYF. The CDR3 coding sequence is TGCGCCAGCAGCCGGACTCCTCCGTTCGACACGCAGTATTTT.

The genes are TRBV4-1 and TRBJ1-1; TRBD1 aligns across 12 bases. In germline, CDR1 is MGHRA, CDR2 YSYEKL. Unmatched junction bases numbered 8, after V lost 2 bases and J lost 4 bases. This CDR3 is built from 17 residues. The CDR3 nucleotides read TGCGCCAGCAGCCAATCGGGGACAGGGGGCGGTGGCACTGAAGCTTTCTTT. It encodes CASSQSGTGGGGTEAFF.

This chain links TRBV3-1 (or the pseudogene TRBV3-2) with TRBJ1-5, with 7 nucleotides matching TRBD1. The CDR3 spans 14 residues. The J segment lost 6 bases and the V segment lost 5 bases, leaving 7 bases of the junction unmatched. In germline, CDR1 is LGHDT, CDR2 YNNKEL (reference sequence). The CDR3 loop is CASSNRGTGQPQHF. CDR3 bases: TGTGCCAGCAGCAACAGGGGAACCGGTCAGCCCCAGCATTTT.

This clone was seen a single time. The chain uses TRBV30 and TRBJ2-7, with 8 bases fitting TRBD2. The CDR3 length is 14 residues. V lost 0 bases to trimming and J lost 6 bases; unmatched junction nucleotides: 7. In germline, CDR1 is GTSNPN, CDR2 SVGIG (reference sequence). CDR3 loop: CAWSVLREAGEQYF. CDR3 in DNA: TGTGCCTGGAGTGTACTGCGGGAGGCAGGCGAGCAGTACTTC.

This sequence joins TRBV6-5 and TRBJ1-5; 9 nucleotides agree with TRBD1. Looked up from germline, CDR1 is MNHEY and CDR2 is SVGAGI. The V gene end was trimmed by 8 bases and the J gene end by 6 bases; junction bases not matched to a gene: 5. The CDR3 contains 13 residues. This chain's CDR3 is CASGSTGGQPQHF. The CDR3 bases are TGTGCCAGCGGCTCGACAGGGGGTCAGCCCCAGCATTTT.

This chain uses TRBV5-1 with TRBJ2-2, with 8 bases identical to TRBD2. The junction had 12 bases not matched to a gene; V was cut back by 1 base and J by 4 bases. CDR3 size: 18 residues. Looked up from germline, CDR1 is SGHRS and CDR2 is YFSETQ. CDR3 in DNA: TGCGCCAGCAGCTTGCGAGATCTGGCGGGGGGCGCCACCGGGGAGCTGTTTTTT. Translated, it gives CASSLRDLAGGATGELFF.

The rearrangement uses TRBV19 and TRBJ1-1, with TRBD1 matching 8 bases. CDR1 is LNHDA, CDR2 SQIVND, per germline (reference sequence). This CDR3 has 15 amino acids. Germline trimming cut 5 bases from V and 3 bases from J; bases unmatched to any gene: 8. This CDR3 is CASSDGQGGYTEAFF. The DNA for the CDR3 is TGTGCCAGTAGTGATGGACAGGGCGGTTACACTGAAGCTTTCTTT.

The genes are TRBV5-1 and TRBJ1-1; 9 nucleotides align to TRBD1. Germline V lookup: CDR1 SGHRS, CDR2 YFSETQ. V shed 4 bases, J shed 1 base, and the junction held 8 bases outside the gene matches. CDR3 size: 16 residues. The CDR3 spells CASSHGQGLRNTEAFF. The CDR3 DNA reads TGCGCCAGCAGCCATGGACAGGGGCTAAGGAACACTGAAGCTTTCTTT.

This clone showed up just a few times. The chain joins TRBV13 to TRBJ2-3; TRBD2 matches at 8 bases. Germline CDR1 and CDR2: PRHDT and FYEKMQ (reference sequence). J lost 6 bases, V lost 1 base, and 12 bases had no gene match. CDR3 length equals 17 residues. The CDR3 coding sequence is TGTGCCAGCAGCTTAGAGGCTAGCGGGTCGTATTTGGATACGCAGTATTTT. It encodes CASSLEASGSYLDTQYF. Variable domain in full (rest from reference TRBV13 and TRBJ2-3): AAGVIQSPRHLIKEKRETATLKCYPIPRHDTVYWYQQGPGQDPQFLISFYEKMQSDKGSIPDRFSAQQFSDYHSELNMSSLELGDSALYFCASSLEASGSYLDTQYFGPGTRLTVL.

The J gene is TRBJ1-3, the V gene TRBV9, with unresolved D. CDR1 and CDR2 (germline): SGDLS, YYNGEE. This CDR3 has 16 residues. Trimming stripped 4 bases from V and 0 bases from J, with 14 bases between. In DNA, the CDR3 is TGTGCCAGCAGCCCCGACTCGATCCCCTCTGGAAACACCATATATTTT. Protein sequence: CASSPDSIPSGNTIYF.

CDR3 bases: TGTGCCAGCACTAAGGGACAGGGGGCGAATGGACAGCCCCAGCATTTT. Translated, it gives CASTKGQGANGQPQHF. The V call is TRBV2, the J call TRBJ1-5, with 12 bases matching TRBD1. The CDR3 has 16 amino acids. CDR1 is SNHLY and CDR2 is FYNNEI in the germline V gene. With V trimmed by 7 bases and J by 7 bases, 11 bases remained unmatched.

The rearrangement uses TRBV7-9 and TRBJ1-5, with 7 positions matching TRBD1. Germline values: CDR1 SEHNR, CDR2 FQNEAQ (reference sequence). CDR3 length: 16 amino acids. V shed 3 bases, J shed 3 bases, and the junction held 8 bases outside the gene matches. The CDR3 coding sequence is TGTGCCAGCAGCTTGAATCCGACAGGGAACAATCAGCCCCAGCATTTT. It specifies CASSLNPTGNNQPQHF.

V usage is TRBV9 and J usage is TRBJ1-2; D remains unclear. The V end lost 2 bases, the J end lost 4 bases, and 9 bases lay between the germline ends. The V gene's germline CDR1 is SGDLS and CDR2 YYNGEE. The length of the CDR3 is 13 residues. CDR3 coding DNA: TGTGCCAGCAGCGTGTACCTGGCCTATGGCTACACCTTC. It yields the protein CASSVYLAYGYTF.

The V call is TRBV2, the J call TRBJ1-1; TRBD1 matches 9 bases. This CDR3 has 17 amino acids. Germline V gene sequence: CDR1 SNHLY, CDR2 FYNNEI. V lost 7 bases and J lost 4; bases outside the gene matches: 16. DNA for the CDR3: TGTGCCAGCAAAACGACAGGGGGTCAGGGTGTGGGCACTGAAGCTTTCTTT. Protein product: CASKTTGGQGVGTEAFF.

This chain links TRBV6-6 with TRBJ1-3; 8 bases match TRBD1. This CDR3 is 13 amino acids long. CDR1 and CDR2 from the germline V gene are MNHNY and SVGAGI (reference sequence). V trimming: 5 bases; J trimming: 4 bases; junction bases outside the gene matches: 1. DNA of the CDR3: TGTGCCAGCAGTAGGACAGGGGGAAACACCATATATTTT. This sequence encodes CASSRTGGNTIYF.

The V gene is TRBV19, the J gene TRBJ2-1; 11 positions match TRBD2. The CDR3 has 16 amino acids. Germline loops: CDR1 LNHDA, CDR2 SQIVND (reference sequence). The V segment lost 4 bases and the J segment 9 bases; nucleotides outside the gene matches: 11. In nucleotides, the CDR3 is TGTGCCAGTAGTACATGGGCCGGGACTAGCGGTTCTGAGCAGTTCTTC. Translated, it gives CASSTWAGTSGSEQFF.

The V call is TRBV30, the J call TRBJ1-3; weak D call: TRBD1 (5 bases). V lost 0 bases to trimming and J lost 2 bases, with 8 bases between them. CDR1 is GTSNPN, CDR2 SVGIG, per germline (reference sequence). The CDR3 sequence is 14 residues long. The CDR3 DNA reads TGTGCCTGGAGTGTAACAGGCGCTGGAAACACCATATATTTT. This gives the protein CAWSVTGAGNTIYF.